This paragraph covers one T cell receptor (beta chain) sequence. Its antigen remains undetermined. No base quality information exists; no much larger clone differs at one position. The library was produced with RT-PCR. Reads for this sample came from a NextSeq 550. Through fastp at Q25 and MiXCR, TCRdb rebuilt clones from the public reads, retaining in-frame beta chains. Every entry covers one CDR3 protein and lists the most common genes and DNA from its rows. The sample yields fewer than 500,000 distinct CDR3 sequences; 16% were counted once. Clones ranked in the top ten supply about 7% of the sample. The data originate from a study of patients and donors after allogeneic stem cell transplantation (TCRdb year 2020). From cysteine to phenylalanine, the CDR3 is 20 amino acids long. Only the CDR3 region is kept as DNA, spanning 60 bases read in frame from base 1. As encoded in the germline V gene, CDR1 is KGHDR while CDR2 is SFDVKD. Here V drops 5 bases and J drops 0 bases, and the junction holds 19 bases not matched to any gene.

This TCR was sampled from a human donor who was either an allogeneic HSCT recipient or a stem cell or donor lymphocyte infusion donor (not recorded which). It is not recorded whose cells these are; they may come from a transplant donor. The rearranged chain carries TRBV24-1 and TRBJ2-3; TRBD1 agrees with 7 junctional bases. Sequenced sample: blood, either unsorted or a sorted T cell fraction (not recorded which). The CDR3 reads as follows: CATSAPTGSPTSSSTDTQYF. The sequenced DNA: TGTGCCACCAGTGCCCCGACAGGGTCCCCCACTTCTTCTAGCACAGATACGCAGTATTTT.